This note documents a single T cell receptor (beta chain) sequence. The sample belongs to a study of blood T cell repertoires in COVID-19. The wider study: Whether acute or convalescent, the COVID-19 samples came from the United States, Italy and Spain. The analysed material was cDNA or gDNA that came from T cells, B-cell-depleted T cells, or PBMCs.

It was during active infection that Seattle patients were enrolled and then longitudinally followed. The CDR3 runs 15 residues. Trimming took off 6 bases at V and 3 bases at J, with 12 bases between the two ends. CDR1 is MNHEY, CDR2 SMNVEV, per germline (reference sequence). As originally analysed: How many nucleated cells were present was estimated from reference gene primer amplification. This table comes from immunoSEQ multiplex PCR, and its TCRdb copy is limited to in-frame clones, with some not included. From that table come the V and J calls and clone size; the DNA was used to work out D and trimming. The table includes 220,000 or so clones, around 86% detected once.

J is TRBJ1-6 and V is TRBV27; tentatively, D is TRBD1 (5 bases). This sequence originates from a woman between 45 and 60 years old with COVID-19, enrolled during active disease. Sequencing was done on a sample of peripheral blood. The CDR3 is CASRGEASYNSPLHF. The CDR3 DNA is TGTGCCAGCAGGGGGGAGGCCAGCTATAATTCACCCCTCCACTTT.